This TCR beta chain was recovered during a study of T cell responses to AZD1222 COVID-19 vaccine. Study results and caveats: The donors showed a predominance of white British ancestry and of females, with possible underestimation of clonal diversity. Of the AZD1222 recipients, only 5 to 7 were seropositive at baseline.

The table came from immunoSEQ multiplex PCR; TCRdb's copy has only in-frame clones and leaves some out. The sample yields about 110,000 clones, more than 70% seen once. A remark on this clone: Its antigen is still unknown.

The V and J ends lost 5 bases and 3 bases respectively, with 14 bases between them. The CDR3 runs 14 residues. Germline V gene sequence: CDR1 MNHEY, CDR2 SMNVEV (reference sequence). V usage is TRBV27 and J usage is TRBJ2-7; maybe TRBD1 (6 bases). The sequence came from an adult in good health. This sample comprised peripheral blood, obtained on day 0 of MenACWY control vaccination. The CDR3 bases are TGTGCCAGCAGTCCACTCCGGGACATCTACGAGCAGTACTTC. Its protein is CASSPLRDIYEQYF.